This TCR beta chain was observed in a study of glioma-infiltrating T cells after dendritic cell vaccination. Study-level background: Patients had newly diagnosed or recurrent glioblastoma and received dendritic cell vaccines.

None of the glioblastoma patients had an isocitrate dehydrogenase mutation. Comments on this clone: Other DNA sequences from this sample encode an identical CDR3 as well.

Primers: 60 V beta forward and 13 J beta reverse. Method: immunoSEQ multiplex PCR; TCRdb's copy keeps in-frame clones and lacks some. The profile shows 65,000 to 80,000 clones, approximately 80% of them singletons. CDR1 and CDR2 (germline): SGDLS, YYNGEE. The CDR3 has 16 amino acids. Between the trimmed V and J ends, which lost 3 bases and 1 base, there was a span of 16 bases. This clonotype originated in a human donor with glioblastoma. J is TRBJ1-2 and V is TRBV9; the D is unclear. The sample consisted of blood, taken before dendritic cell vaccination. This CDR3 reads CASSAVEGLYNYGYTF. In nucleotides, the CDR3 is TGTGCCAGCAGCGCCGTGGAGGGTCTTTATAACTATGGCTACACCTTC.